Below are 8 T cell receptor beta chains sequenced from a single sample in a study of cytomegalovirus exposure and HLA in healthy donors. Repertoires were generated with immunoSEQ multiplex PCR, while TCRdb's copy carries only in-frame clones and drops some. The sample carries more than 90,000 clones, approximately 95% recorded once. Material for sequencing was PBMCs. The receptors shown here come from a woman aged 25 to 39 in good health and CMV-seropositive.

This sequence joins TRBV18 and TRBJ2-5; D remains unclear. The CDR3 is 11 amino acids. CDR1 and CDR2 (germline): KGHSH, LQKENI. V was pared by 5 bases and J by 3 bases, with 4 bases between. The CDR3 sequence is CASSSKETQYF. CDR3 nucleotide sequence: TGTGCCAGCTCATCTAAAGAGACCCAGTACTTC.

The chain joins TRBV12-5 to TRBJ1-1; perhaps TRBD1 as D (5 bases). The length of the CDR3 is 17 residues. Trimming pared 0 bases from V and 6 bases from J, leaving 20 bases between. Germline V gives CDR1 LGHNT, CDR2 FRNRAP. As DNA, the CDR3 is TGTGCTAGTGGTTTGGTGCCTCACCCGGGGGGGTTAGCTGAAGCTTTCTTT. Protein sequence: CASGLVPHPGGLAEAFF.

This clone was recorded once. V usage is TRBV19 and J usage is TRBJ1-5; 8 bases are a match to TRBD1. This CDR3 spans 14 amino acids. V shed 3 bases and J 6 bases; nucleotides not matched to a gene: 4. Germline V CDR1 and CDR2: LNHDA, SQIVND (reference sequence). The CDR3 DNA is TGTGCCAGTAGTATCAGGGGGCCAATTCAGCCCCAGCATTTT. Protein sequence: CASSIRGPIQPQHF. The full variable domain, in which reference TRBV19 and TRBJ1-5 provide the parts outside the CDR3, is DGGITQSPKYLFRKEGQNVTLSCEQNLNHDAMYWYRQDPGQGLRLIYYSQIVNDFQKGDIAEGYSVSREKKESFPLTVTSAQKNPTAFYLCASSIRGPIQPQHFGDGTRLSIL.

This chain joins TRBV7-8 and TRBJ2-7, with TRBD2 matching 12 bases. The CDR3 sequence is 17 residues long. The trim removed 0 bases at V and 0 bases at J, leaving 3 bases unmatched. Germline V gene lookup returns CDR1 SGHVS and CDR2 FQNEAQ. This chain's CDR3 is CASSLAGTSGYSYEQYF. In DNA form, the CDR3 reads TGTGCCAGCAGCTTAGCCGGGACTAGCGGGTACTCCTACGAGCAGTACTTC.

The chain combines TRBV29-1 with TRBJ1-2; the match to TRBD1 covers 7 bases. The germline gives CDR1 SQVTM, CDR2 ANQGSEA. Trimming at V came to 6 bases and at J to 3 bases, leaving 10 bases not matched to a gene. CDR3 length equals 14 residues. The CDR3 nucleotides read TGCAGCGTACTCCCGACAGGGCGTGACTATGGCTACACCTTC. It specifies CSVLPTGRDYGYTF.

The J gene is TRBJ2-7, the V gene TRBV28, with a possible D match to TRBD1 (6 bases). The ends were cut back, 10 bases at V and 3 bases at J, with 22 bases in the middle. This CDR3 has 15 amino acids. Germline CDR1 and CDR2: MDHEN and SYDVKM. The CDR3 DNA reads TGTGCCAACGGTCAGGTGGGGGACACACGCTACGAGCAGTACTTC. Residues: CANGQVGDTRYEQYF. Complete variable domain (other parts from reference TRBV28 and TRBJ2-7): DVKVTQSSRYLVKRTGEKVFLECVQDMDHENMFWYRQDPGLGLRLIYFSYDVKMKEKGDIPEGYSVSREKKERFSLILESASTNQTSMYLCANGQVGDTRYEQYFGPGTRLTVT.

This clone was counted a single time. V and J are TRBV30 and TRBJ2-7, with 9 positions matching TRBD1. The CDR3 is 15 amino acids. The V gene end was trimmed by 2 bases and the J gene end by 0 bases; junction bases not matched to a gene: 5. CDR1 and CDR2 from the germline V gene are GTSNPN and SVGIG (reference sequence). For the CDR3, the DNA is TGTGCCTGGAGTTCCGGGACAGGGCCCTCCTACGAGCAGTACTTC. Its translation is CAWSSGTGPSYEQYF.

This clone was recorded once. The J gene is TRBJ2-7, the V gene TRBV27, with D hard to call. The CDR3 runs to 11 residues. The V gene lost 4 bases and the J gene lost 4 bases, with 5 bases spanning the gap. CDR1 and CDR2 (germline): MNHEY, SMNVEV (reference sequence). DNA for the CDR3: TGTGCCAGCAGTTCTATGTACGAGCAGTACTTC. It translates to CASSSMYEQYF.